One sample yielded the 5 T cell receptor beta chains listed below, sequenced in a study of blood T cell repertoires in COVID-19. The protocol was immunoSEQ multiplex PCR, while the TCRdb copy is restricted to in-frame clones and leaves out a portion. The repertoire holds approximately 150,000 clones, with 79% as singletons. The sequencing input was peripheral blood. Receptor source: a woman aged 55-75 years with COVID-19, enrolled during active disease.

This clone was seen a few times. This chain joins TRBV7-9 and TRBJ2-2, with 9 bases identical to TRBD2. Germline-derived CDR1 and CDR2 are SEHNR and FQNEAQ (reference sequence). The CDR3 has 14 amino acids. Germline trimming cut 5 bases from V and 8 bases from J; bases unmatched to any gene: 6. CDR3 in amino acids: CASSGTSRPGELFF. Here the CDR3 DNA reads TGTGCCAGCAGCGGGACTAGCCGCCCAGGGGAGCTGTTTTTT.

Points on this clone: Germline and junction disagree at one end, which may indicate a read error. The chain joins TRBV7-2 to TRBJ1-2; D uncertain. Germline V gene sequence: CDR1 SGHTA, CDR2 FQGNSA. The CDR3 loop spans 13 amino acids. DNA for the CDR3: TGTGCCAGCAGCCTAGCGGGCAACTATGGCTACACCTTC. The encoded protein is CASSLAGNYGYTF.

This clone has ten or more counts. The rearrangement joins TRBV20-1 to TRBJ2-7; D ambiguous. Germline-derived CDR1 and CDR2 are DFQATT and SNEGSKA (reference sequence). CDR3 length: 11 residues. Trimming cost V 5 bases and J 2 bases, with 7 bases left between them. The CDR3, as DNA: TGCAGTGCTCCTATGACCTACGAGCAGTACTTC. It encodes CSAPMTYEQYF.

The gene calls are TRBV28 and TRBJ1-1, with D tentatively TRBD1 (5 bases). The V and J ends lost 6 bases and 7 bases respectively, with 15 bases between them. The CDR3 length is 13 residues. The V gene's germline CDR1 is MDHEN and CDR2 SYDVKM. In DNA, the CDR3 is TGTGCCAGCAGCACATATCAGGGTAGTGAAGCTTTCTTT. Its protein product is CASSTYQGSEAFF.

This clone appeared a single time. The chain couples TRBV5-4 to TRBJ2-3, with 8 bases lining up with TRBD2. The CDR3 is made up of 14 amino acids. The germline V gene encodes CDR1 SGHNT and CDR2 YYREEE (reference sequence). V gave up 1 base and J gave up 4 bases; unmatched junction bases: 2. In DNA form, the CDR3 reads TGTGCCAGCAGCTTGTACGGGGGGGCAGATACGCAGTATTTT. Residues: CASSLYGGADTQYF.